This entry lists 2 T cell receptor beta chains sequenced from one sample in a study of T cells in Graves' hyperthyroidism and ophthalmopathy. Amplification of TCR beta CDR3 regions used RNA as the template. The primer set for the first-round RT-PCR of the TCR CDR3 was HTBI. TCRdb ran MiXCR on the multiplex PCR reads and lists one entry per CDR3 protein. The table includes approximately 640,000 distinct CDR3 sequences, 45% detected once. The sequencing sample was made of peripheral blood or thyroid tissue (not recorded which). The receptors were gathered from an adult man with Graves' disease, either hyperthyroidism or ophthalmopathy (not recorded which).

This clonotype has only a few counts. The chain is built from TRBV24-1 and TRBJ2-2, with TRBD1 matching over 7 bases. The germline V gene encodes CDR1 KGHDR and CDR2 SFDVKD. J gave up 2 bases and V 3 bases, and 11 bases lay outside the gene matches. The CDR3 has 18 amino acids. CDR3 amino acids: CATSDPTDRVINTGELFF. CDR3 sequence (DNA): TGTGCCACCAGTGATCCTACCGACAGGGTTATCAACACCGGGGAGCTGTTTTTT.

In the case of this clonotype: Given a much more abundant clone one base away, this may be a read error. The rearrangement uses TRBV6-1 and TRBJ1-4; D is undetermined. In germline, CDR1 is MNHNS, CDR2 SASEGT. The CDR3 is 12 amino acids. V was clipped by 6 bases and J by 6 bases, with 8 bases between them. CDR3 loop: CASRGWDEKLFF. The CDR3 coding sequence is TGTGCCAGCAGGGGGTGGGATGAAAAACTGTTTTTT.